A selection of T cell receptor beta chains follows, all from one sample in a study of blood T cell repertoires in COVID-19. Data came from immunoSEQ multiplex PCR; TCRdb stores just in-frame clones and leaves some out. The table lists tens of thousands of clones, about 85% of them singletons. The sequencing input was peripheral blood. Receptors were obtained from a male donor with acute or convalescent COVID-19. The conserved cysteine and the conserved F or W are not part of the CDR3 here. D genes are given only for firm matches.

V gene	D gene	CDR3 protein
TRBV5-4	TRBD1	ASSSTGTEKTYEQY
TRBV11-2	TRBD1	ASSLRGQGIYNSPLH
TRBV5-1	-	ASSLALAVGEQY
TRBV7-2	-	ASSLHRENEQF
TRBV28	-	ASSRGGSTSYGYT
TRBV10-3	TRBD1	AITSGQGAEAF
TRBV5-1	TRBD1	ASSLDPGGETQY
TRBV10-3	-	AISESAHNYGYT
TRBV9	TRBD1	ASSTRDRVSGNTIY
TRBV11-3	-	ASSLASGELF
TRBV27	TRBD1	ASSSIQGSQPQH
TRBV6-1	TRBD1	ASSEGDSLYGYT
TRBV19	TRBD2	ASSISGGIYEQY
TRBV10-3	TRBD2	AISENSGGAGDNEQF
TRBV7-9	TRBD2	ASSPPSGLAGPGELF
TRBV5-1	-	ASSLAGQSGQPQH
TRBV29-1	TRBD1	SVTGGPGPEAF
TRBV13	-	ASSPAGGVLGNTIY
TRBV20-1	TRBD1	SASPGQGWNEQF
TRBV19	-	ASSVNQGWQGGDQPQH
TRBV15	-	ATSRDSVRGTEAF
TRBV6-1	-	ASSAQGYEQY
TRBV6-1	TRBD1	ASSAPGQGPPYGYT
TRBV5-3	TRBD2	ARSLLDGGGDNEQF
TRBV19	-	ASSLKRNGMYEQY
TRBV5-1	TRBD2	ASSLANGRADTQY
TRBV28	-	ASSLSRGGFTDTQY
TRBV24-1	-	ATSQSYFGYT
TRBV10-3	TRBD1	AIMRGQGETDTQY